These T cell receptor beta chains were read from a single sample in a study of blood T cells in healthy people across ages. TCRdb called the 5' RACE reads again in MiXCR, with one record for every CDR3 protein. The sample carries approximately 940,000 distinct CDR3 sequences, about 48% recorded once. Sequences were obtained from blood. These TCRs come from a man aged 30 to 45 in good health. The conserved cysteine and the conserved F or W are not part of the CDR3 here. A D gene is named only where the DNA matches it firmly.

j_call v_call cdr3_length d_call cdr3_aa
TRBJ2-7 TRBV7-8 12 TRBD1 ASSLADRGSEQY
TRBJ2-7 TRBV21-1 11 NA ASSNGPNYEQY
TRBJ2-6 TRBV7-6 12 NA ASSLTEGANVLT
TRBJ1-1 TRBV5-6 13 NA ASSSPAARNTEAF
TRBJ2-3 TRBV6-2/TRBV6-3 9 NA ASTQWDTQY
TRBJ2-5 TRBV7-2 12 NA ASSLGLVAETQY
TRBJ1-2 TRBV11-2 12 NA ASSFDRPLYGYT
TRBJ2-6 TRBV28 14 NA ASSQAASGGANVLT
TRBJ1-2 TRBV27 14 TRBD1 ASSSSSGTEAYGYT
TRBJ2-3 TRBV6-6 8 NA ASSYDTQY
TRBJ2-5 TRBV10-3 13 NA AIKRTGTDQETQY
NA TRBV3-1 9 NA ASSQAHEQY
TRBJ2-7 TRBV3-1 13 NA ASSLQGAGRGEQY
TRBJ2-3 TRBV7-9 15 NA ASSLELGVSSTDTQY
TRBJ2-7 TRBV7-9 12 TRBD1 ASSLPGTALEQY
TRBJ2-7 TRBV7-3 13 NA ASSFDPGRSYEQY
TRBJ1-3 TRBV7-2 15 NA ASSSQMTGISGNTIY
TRBJ1-6 TRBV6-5 14 NA ASTPSGVGGNSPLH
TRBJ1-6 TRBV7-2 13 NA ASSGNGRGNSPLH
TRBJ1-1 TRBV7-2 13 NA ASSLTGALDDEAF
TRBJ2-1 TRBV27 12 NA ASSLSDYYNEQF
TRBJ1-2 TRBV6-2/TRBV6-3 11 NA ASSYRGRYGYT
TRBJ2-5 TRBV2 14 NA ASSKEGGPRLETQY
TRBJ2-3 TRBV5-1 14 TRBD2 ASSLGTSGTRNTQY
TRBJ1-2 TRBV7-2 12 NA ASSAWERPYGYT
TRBJ2-1 TRBV5-1 13 TRBD1 ASSSSGQPNNEQF
TRBJ2-3 TRBV5-6 13 NA ASSFRGAATDTQY
TRBJ1-1 TRBV6-5 13 TRBD1 ASSLGDRGGTEAF
TRBJ2-7 TRBV7-6 14 NA ASSLEFSGKSYEQY
TRBJ2-7 TRBV20-1 12 TRBD2 SVGGTSGAYEQY
TRBJ2-7 TRBV7-9 14 NA ASSLVQGRSSYEQY
TRBJ2-7 TRBV28 12 NA ASSLSGFTYEQY
TRBJ2-3 TRBV2 10 NA ARDAGSDTQY